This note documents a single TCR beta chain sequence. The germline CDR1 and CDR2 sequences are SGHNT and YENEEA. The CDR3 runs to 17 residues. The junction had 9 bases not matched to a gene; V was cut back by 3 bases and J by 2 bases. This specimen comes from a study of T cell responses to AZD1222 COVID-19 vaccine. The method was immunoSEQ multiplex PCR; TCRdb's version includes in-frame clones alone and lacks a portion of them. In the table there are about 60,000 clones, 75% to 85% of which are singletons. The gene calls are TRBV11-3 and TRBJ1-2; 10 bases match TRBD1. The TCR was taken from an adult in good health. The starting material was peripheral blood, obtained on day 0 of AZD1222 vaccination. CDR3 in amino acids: CASSFSTGTGVNYGYTF. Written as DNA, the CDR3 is TGTGCCAGCAGCTTTTCCACCGGGACAGGGGTCAACTATGGCTACACCTTC.